The clone carrying this T cell receptor beta chain was detected once. Germline V CDR1 and CDR2: SGHVS, FQNEAQ. The CDR3 spans 14 residues. V lost 1 base and J lost 4, with 10 bases in between. Naivety among CD8 cells was defined by CD45RO negativity and positive CCR7 selection, thereby excluding terminally differentiated effector memory CD45RA+ cells. This entry belongs to a study of shared clonotypes between healthy human individuals. Data came from immunoSEQ multiplex PCR; TCRdb stores just in-frame clones and leaves some out. In the table there are some 2 million clones, about 95% of which are singletons.

This rearrangement joins TRBV7-8 to TRBJ1-1; D remains ambiguous. Sequenced input: naive CD8+ T cells sorted from blood. The TCR comes from a young man in good health. The CDR3 is CASSLGGEFTEAFF. CDR3 sequence (DNA): TGTGCCAGCAGCTTAGGGGGAGAGTTCACTGAAGCTTTCTTT.